Below are 18 T cell receptor beta chains sequenced from a single sample in a study of radiation and T cells in renal cell carcinoma. The time point was: baseline pretreatment blood. The treatment is: 15 Gy SBRT to primary tumor, nephrectomy 4 weeks later. Sequencing was performed with immunoSEQ multiplex PCR; in TCRdb, only in-frame clones are kept and a portion is missing. The repertoire holds 50,000 to 75,000 clones, 65% to 80% seen once, with more than 7% in the top ten. This specimen was blood, taken from a patient whose treatment included radiotherapy and nephrectomy. These receptors were obtained from a man aged 55 to 70 with renal cell carcinoma.

The rearrangement joins TRBV18 to TRBJ1-5; perhaps TRBD1 as D (5 bases). Deletions cut 3 bases from V and 8 bases from J, with 11 bases between. The CDR3 totals 13 residues. Germline CDR1 KGHSH, CDR2 LQKENI. As DNA, the CDR3 is TGTGCCAGCTCACCTGACAGTTTCGAGCCCCAGCATTTT. It is translated as CASSPDSFEPQHF.

The chain is built from TRBV7-7 and TRBJ2-2; 8 bases fit TRBD1. V trimming: 1 base; J trimming: 6 bases; junction bases outside the gene matches: 4. The CDR3 is 15 residues long. Per germline, CDR1 SSHAT and CDR2 FNYEAQ (reference sequence). The CDR3: CASSLGQGNAGELFF. CDR3 DNA sequence: TGTGCCAGCAGCTTAGGACAGGGGAATGCCGGGGAGCTGTTTTTT.

This sequence joins TRBV18 and TRBJ1-2, with D maybe TRBD1 (6 bases). Germline-derived CDR1 and CDR2 are KGHSH and LQKENI. The CDR3 consists of 12 residues. V lost 4 bases and J 4 bases, leaving 7 bases between the germline ends. The CDR3 spells CASSQDSYGYTF. CDR3 sequence (DNA): TGTGCCAGCTCACAGGACAGCTATGGCTACACCTTC.

The CDR3 loop is CATSGWGVNTEAFF. CDR3 DNA sequence: TGTGCCACCTCAGGGTGGGGAGTGAACACTGAAGCTTTCTTT. This sequence joins TRBV6-1 and TRBJ1-1; D is perhaps TRBD1 (5 bases). With 10 bases removed from V and 0 bases from J, the gap between germline ends came to 15 bases. Germline loops: CDR1 MNHNS, CDR2 SASEGT. CDR3 length: 14 amino acids.

This clone was detected only a few times. The CDR3 coding sequence is TGCGCCAGCAGCGGGGGAACGGCTAATGAAAAACTGTTTTTT. It codes for CASSGGTANEKLFF. The chain has TRBV5-1 and TRBJ1-4; D may be TRBD1 (5 bases). Trimming took off 4 bases at V and 3 bases at J, with 10 bases between the two ends. Germline assignment: CDR1 SGHRS and CDR2 YFSETQ. This CDR3 region has 14 residues.

The chain links TRBV11-3 to TRBJ1-2, with D hard to call. Trimming cost V 3 bases and J 5 bases, with 7 bases left between them. This CDR3 contains 12 residues. CDR1 and CDR2 from the germline V gene are SGHNT and YENEEA. The CDR3 reads CASSLDRYGYTF. Here the CDR3 DNA reads TGTGCCAGCAGCTTGGACCGATATGGCTACACCTTC.

The V call is TRBV29-1, the J call TRBJ2-5, with 9 bases fitting TRBD1. The germline gives CDR1 SQVTM, CDR2 ANQGSEA. J lost 4 bases, V lost 7 bases, and 7 bases had no gene match. The CDR3 contains 13 residues. The CDR3 DNA reads as TGCAGCGCAGAGGGACAGGGAAGAGAGACCCAGTACTTC. Its protein is CSAEGQGRETQYF. Combining the CDR3 with reference TRBV29-1 and TRBJ2-5 gives the whole variable domain SAVISQKPSRDICQRGTSLTIQCQVDSQVTMMFWYRQQPGQSLTLIATANQGSEATYESGFVIDKFPISRPNLTFSTLTVSNMSPEDSSIYLCSAEGQGRETQYFGPGTRLLVL.

This clone was seen only a few times. The chain employs TRBV12-5 and TRBJ1-2; 7 bases map to TRBD1. The V gene's germline CDR1 is LGHNT and CDR2 FRNRAP. The V gene end was trimmed by 0 bases and the J gene end by 6 bases; junction bases not matched to a gene: 10. CDR3 size: 16 residues. CDR3 protein: CASGLVLGGLSNGYTF. CDR3 DNA: TGTGCTAGTGGTTTGGTACTAGGGGGCCTGTCTAATGGCTACACCTTC.

The chain joins TRBV7-8 to TRBJ1-1; D remains ambiguous. Germline CDR1 reads SGHVS; CDR2 reads FQNEAQ. CDR3 size: 13 residues. V was clipped by 5 bases and J by 0 bases, with 7 bases between them. In nucleotides, the CDR3 is TGTGCCAGCAGCCCAGAAGTGAACACTGAAGCTTTCTTT. Amino acid sequence: CASSPEVNTEAFF.

The rearrangement joins TRBV6-1 to TRBJ1-1; no reliable D call. V lost 7 bases and J 7 bases, leaving 13 bases between the germline ends. This CDR3 has 12 residues. Germline CDR1 MNHNS, CDR2 SASEGT. This CDR3 reads CASTRDWGEAFF. CDR3 sequence (DNA): TGTGCCAGCACCCGAGACTGGGGTGAAGCTTTCTTT.

The chain is built from TRBV7-9 and TRBJ2-1, with 13 bases lining up with TRBD2. The CDR3 totals 17 residues. V was clipped by 5 bases and J by 7 bases; unmatched bases: 11. Germline V gene data show CDR1 as SEHNR and CDR2 as FQNEAQ (reference sequence). The CDR3 protein is CASSARRTSGGVNEQFF. The CDR3 nucleotides read TGTGCCAGCAGCGCTCGGCGGACTAGCGGGGGCGTGAATGAGCAGTTCTTC.

CDR3 DNA: TGTGCCAGTCGACAGGACCCTAATGAAAAACTGTTTTTT. This sequence encodes CASRQDPNEKLFF. The J gene is TRBJ1-4, the V gene TRBV19; a possible D gene is TRBD1 (6 bases). Trimming removed 8 bases at V and 3 bases at J, with 10 bases between. Germline values: CDR1 LNHDA, CDR2 SQIVND (reference sequence). The CDR3 contains 13 residues.

This clone showed up just a few times. The rearrangement uses TRBV10-1 and TRBJ2-2; no reliable D call. Germline lookup yields CDR1 WNHNN and CDR2 SYGVQD (reference sequence). The length of the CDR3 is 13 residues. With 5 bases removed from V and 8 bases from J, the gap between germline ends came to 12 bases. This chain's CDR3 is CASSLSLGGELFF. Here the CDR3 DNA reads TGCGCCAGCAGTCTATCGCTGGGAGGGGAGCTGTTTTTT.

The chain carries TRBV19 and TRBJ1-3; D unresolved. Germline values: CDR1 LNHDA, CDR2 SQIVND (reference sequence). Between the trimmed V and J ends, which lost 7 bases and 4 bases, there was a span of 11 bases. This CDR3 is 13 amino acids long. The CDR3 nucleotides are TGTGCCAGTACCCGGGAATTCGGAAACACCATATATTTT. It is translated as CASTREFGNTIYF.

This sequence joins TRBV2 and TRBJ2-7, with 8 positions matching TRBD2. The CDR3 loop spans 15 amino acids. Germline V gives CDR1 SNHLY, CDR2 FYNNEI. Trimming removed 5 bases from V and 4 bases from J; junction bases left unmatched: 10. The CDR3 bases are TGTGCCAGCAGTACCCCGGGTAGCGGGATTTACGAGCAGTACGTC. Its translation is CASSTPGSGIYEQYV.

The chain couples TRBV7-2 to TRBJ2-1, with a weak D call TRBD1 (5 bases). The CDR3 loop spans 13 amino acids. Germline loops: CDR1 SGHTA, CDR2 FQGNSA. V was pared by 7 bases and J by 6 bases, with 13 bases between. CDR3 nucleotide sequence: TGTGCCAGCACCTCCCCAGGGCGCAATGAGCAGTTCTTC. It translates to CASTSPGRNEQFF.

The chain has TRBV19 and TRBJ1-2; TRBD1 might be the D (5 bases). V was trimmed by 3 bases and J by 8 bases, leaving 10 bases between them. Per germline, CDR1 LNHDA and CDR2 SQIVND (reference sequence). The CDR3 contains 12 residues. The chain's CDR3 is CASSMKGRGYTF. In nucleotides, the CDR3 is TGTGCCAGTAGTATGAAGGGGAGAGGCTACACCTTC.

The chain has TRBV23-1 and TRBJ1-6; D perhaps matches TRBD1 (6 bases). TRBV23-1 is classed as an ORF, of uncertain function. V lost 6 bases, J lost 0 bases, and 15 bases lay in between. CDR3 size: 17 residues. CDR3 nucleotide sequence: TGCGCCAGCAGCTTCAACAGGGAACCCTCCTATAATTCACCCCTCCACTTT. This sequence encodes CASSFNREPSYNSPLHF.